These T cell receptor beta chains were read from a single sample in a study of post-analysis software for immune sequencing data. TCRdb recomputed calls from the PCR reads with MiXCR, one row per CDR3 protein. The sample contains about half a million distinct CDR3 sequences, roughly 34% of which appear only once. Sequencing input: blood. The receptor source for this set is a girl aged 2-17 years with multiple sclerosis. Each CDR3 is given with its conserved first and last residue. D genes are given only for firm matches. For some rows the clone size is stated as once, few or many, or as a class when expanded; others skip it.

abundance: -; j_gene: TRBJ2-5; v_gene: TRBV28; d_gene: TRBD2; CDR3aa: CASSPRLAGPRRETQYF; CDR3nt: TGTGCCAGCAGTCCGCGGCTAGCGGGCCCAAGGAGGGAGACCCAGTACTTC
abundance: -; j_gene: TRBJ2-3; v_gene: TRBV5-1; d_gene: TRBD1; CDR3aa: CASKTGGSTDTQYF; CDR3nt: TGCGCCAGCAAAACAGGGGGCTCCACAGATACGCAGTATTTT
abundance: -; j_gene: TRBJ2-1; v_gene: TRBV15; d_gene: -; CDR3aa: CATSRDLRGDEQFF; CDR3nt: TGTGCCACCAGCAGAGATCTGAGAGGGGATGAGCAGTTCTTC
abundance: -; j_gene: TRBJ2-5; v_gene: TRBV6-5; d_gene: TRBD2; CDR3aa: CASSRGLAGVQETQYF; CDR3nt: TGTGCCAGCAGTCGAGGACTAGCGGGGGTACAAGAGACCCAGTACTTC
abundance: many; j_gene: TRBJ2-7; v_gene: TRBV6-1; d_gene: TRBD1; CDR3aa: CASSDATGGIKQYF; CDR3nt: TGTGCCAGCAGTGATGCGACAGGGGGTATTAAGCAGTACTTC
abundance: -; j_gene: TRBJ2-1; v_gene: TRBV7-9; d_gene: -; CDR3aa: CASPSGGLSSYNEQFF; CDR3nt: TGTGCCAGCCCTTCCGGGGGACTCAGCTCCTACAATGAGCAGTTCTTC
abundance: -; j_gene: TRBJ2-3; v_gene: TRBV7-6; d_gene: -; CDR3aa: CASSFGVGDTQYF; CDR3nt: TGTGCCAGCAGCTTTGGGGTAGGGGATACGCAGTATTTT
abundance: once; j_gene: TRBJ1-2; v_gene: TRBV10-3; d_gene: -; CDR3aa: CAISESSGSYGYTF; CDR3nt: TGTGCCATCAGTGAGTCTTCGGGCTCCTATGGCTACACCTTC
abundance: few; j_gene: TRBJ2-5; v_gene: TRBV6-5; d_gene: -; CDR3aa: CASSYSKGGWETQYF; CDR3nt: TGTGCCAGCAGTTACTCCAAGGGGGGCTGGGAGACCCAGTACTTC
abundance: -; j_gene: TRBJ2-5; v_gene: TRBV29-1; d_gene: -; CDR3aa: CSGRWLGETQYF; CDR3nt: TGCAGCGGGAGGTGGCTGGGTGAGACCCAGTACTTC
abundance: -; j_gene: TRBJ2-7; v_gene: TRBV11-3; d_gene: -; CDR3aa: CASSQRTPYEQYF; CDR3nt: TGTGCCAGCAGCCAACGGACACCCTACGAGCAGTACTTC
abundance: once; j_gene: TRBJ2-5; v_gene: TRBV20-1; d_gene: TRBD2; CDR3aa: CSASLGGAGYEAQYF; CDR3nt: TGCAGTGCTAGTCTCGGGGGGGCCGGGTATGAGGCCCAGTACTTC
abundance: many; j_gene: TRBJ2-1; v_gene: TRBV15; d_gene: -; CDR3aa: CATSTGARVEQFF; CDR3nt: TGTGCCACCAGCACCGGGGCTAGGGTTGAGCAGTTCTTC
abundance: -; j_gene: TRBJ2-1; v_gene: TRBV12-3/TRBV12-4; d_gene: TRBD2; CDR3aa: CASSPTQRGSYNEQFF; CDR3nt: TGTGCCAGCAGTCCTACCCAGCGGGGTTCCTACAATGAGCAGTTCTTC
abundance: -; j_gene: TRBJ1-4; v_gene: TRBV20-1; d_gene: -; CDR3aa: CSARDQGGRGEKLFF; CDR3nt: TGCAGTGCTAGAGATCAAGGGGGAAGGGGTGAAAAACTGTTTTTT
abundance: many; j_gene: TRBJ2-5; v_gene: TRBV20-1; d_gene: TRBD2; CDR3aa: CSASDSGGQETQYF; CDR3nt: TGCAGTGCTAGTGATAGCGGGGGACAAGAGACCCAGTACTTC
abundance: few; j_gene: TRBJ1-2; v_gene: TRBV20-1; d_gene: TRBD1; CDR3aa: CSARSGQGYGYTF; CDR3nt: TGCAGTGCTAGATCGGGACAGGGGTATGGCTACACCTTC
abundance: few; j_gene: TRBJ1-6; v_gene: TRBV7-9; d_gene: -; CDR3aa: CASSLMGRPTNSPLHF; CDR3nt: TGTGCCAGCAGCTTAATGGGACGCCCTACGAATTCACCCCTCCACTTT
abundance: -; j_gene: TRBJ2-3; v_gene: TRBV5-1; d_gene: -; CDR3aa: CASSLEDRLTDTQYF; CDR3nt: TGCGCCAGCAGCCTAGAGGACAGACTCACAGATACGCAGTATTTT
abundance: -; j_gene: TRBJ2-2; v_gene: TRBV24-1; d_gene: TRBD2; CDR3aa: CATSDRIGLANTGELFF; CDR3nt: TGTGCCACCAGTGATAGAATCGGACTAGCGAACACCGGGGAGCTGTTTTTT
abundance: -; j_gene: TRBJ1-5; v_gene: TRBV29-1; d_gene: TRBD1; CDR3aa: CSVRDRGYDQPQHF; CDR3nt: TGCAGCGTCCGGGACAGGGGGTACGATCAGCCCCAGCATTTT
abundance: few; j_gene: TRBJ2-3; v_gene: TRBV12-3/TRBV12-4; d_gene: -; CDR3aa: CASSLAGPLPGDTQYF; CDR3nt: TGTGCCAGCAGTTTAGCGGGCCCCCTGCCAGGGGATACGCAGTATTTT
abundance: few; j_gene: TRBJ2-4; v_gene: TRBV11-2; d_gene: TRBD1; CDR3aa: CASSPRTGGFIQYF; CDR3nt: TGTGCCAGCAGCCCGCGGACAGGGGGCTTCATTCAGTACTTC
abundance: -; j_gene: TRBJ2-5; v_gene: TRBV13; d_gene: TRBD2; CDR3aa: CASSLVTSGGSRETQYF; CDR3nt: TGTGCCAGCAGCTTAGTTACTAGCGGGGGGTCTAGAGAGACCCAGTACTTC
abundance: -; j_gene: TRBJ2-1; v_gene: TRBV5-1; d_gene: -; CDR3aa: CASSLEINEQFF; CDR3nt: TGCGCCAGCAGCTTGGAGATCAATGAGCAGTTCTTC
abundance: -; j_gene: TRBJ1-1; v_gene: TRBV19; d_gene: -; CDR3aa: CASSLGGFNTEAFF; CDR3nt: TGTGCCAGTAGTCTCGGGGGGTTTAACACTGAAGCTTTCTTT
abundance: few; j_gene: TRBJ2-3; v_gene: TRBV9; d_gene: TRBD2; CDR3aa: CASSAGTSGGTSTDTQYF; CDR3nt: TGTGCCAGCAGCGCCGGGACTAGCGGGGGAACCAGCACAGATACGCAGTATTTT
abundance: few; j_gene: TRBJ1-2; v_gene: TRBV7-2; d_gene: -; CDR3aa: CASSLDFRGSRRGDGYTF; CDR3nt: TGTGCCAGCAGCTTAGATTTTAGGGGGTCCCGCCGGGGGGATGGCTACACCTTC
abundance: -; j_gene: TRBJ1-4; v_gene: TRBV4-2; d_gene: -; CDR3aa: CASRHGEGGEKLFF; CDR3nt: TGTGCCAGCAGACATGGAGAGGGAGGTGAAAAACTGTTTTTT
abundance: many; j_gene: TRBJ1-2; v_gene: TRBV3-1; d_gene: -; CDR3aa: CASSQLSNYGYTF; CDR3nt: TGTGCCAGCAGCCAACTCTCTAACTATGGCTACACCTTC
abundance: -; j_gene: TRBJ1-5; v_gene: TRBV6-1; d_gene: -; CDR3aa: CASSEAGGSQPQHF; CDR3nt: TGTGCCAGCAGTGAAGCGGGGGGGTCCCAGCCCCAGCATTTT
abundance: -; j_gene: TRBJ1-1; v_gene: TRBV3-1; d_gene: -; CDR3aa: CASSQTPGTGRAFF; CDR3nt: TGTGCCAGCAGCCAGACACCCGGGACCGGGAGGGCTTTCTTT
abundance: -; j_gene: TRBJ1-2; v_gene: TRBV20-1; d_gene: -; CDR3aa: CSAPGRDPPGYGYTF; CDR3nt: TGCAGTGCACCCGGACGGGATCCTCCGGGCTATGGCTACACCTTC
abundance: -; j_gene: TRBJ1-5; v_gene: TRBV20-1; d_gene: -; CDR3aa: CSARDNGQPQHF; CDR3nt: TGCAGTGCTAGAGATAACGGGCAGCCCCAGCATTTT
abundance: once; j_gene: TRBJ2-2; v_gene: TRBV7-3; d_gene: -; CDR3aa: CASSPESGPGELFF; CDR3nt: TGTGCCAGCAGCCCCGAATCGGGCCCCGGGGAGCTGTTTTTT
abundance: many; j_gene: TRBJ2-7; v_gene: TRBV29-1; d_gene: -; CDR3aa: CSVSLQGGLSYEQYF; CDR3nt: TGCAGCGTTTCACTCCAGGGGGGCCTCTCCTACGAGCAGTACTTC
abundance: many; j_gene: TRBJ2-5; v_gene: TRBV20-1; d_gene: TRBD2; CDR3aa: CSARDLSGGAQETQYF; CDR3nt: TGCAGTGCTAGAGACCTTAGCGGGGGGGCCCAAGAGACCCAGTACTTC
abundance: -; j_gene: TRBJ2-2; v_gene: TRBV12-3/TRBV12-4; d_gene: -; CDR3aa: CASRLMNTGELFF; CDR3nt: TGTGCCAGCAGACTCATGAACACCGGGGAGCTGTTTTTT
abundance: -; j_gene: TRBJ2-1; v_gene: TRBV6-2/TRBV6-3; d_gene: -; CDR3aa: CASSYGRMAYNEQFF; CDR3nt: TGTGCCAGCAGTTACGGAAGGATGGCCTACAATGAGCAGTTCTTC
abundance: -; j_gene: TRBJ2-7; v_gene: TRBV5-1; d_gene: TRBD2; CDR3aa: CASSDLAGGTYEQYF; CDR3nt: TGCGCCAGCAGCGACCTAGCGGGGGGCACCTACGAGCAGTACTTC
abundance: -; j_gene: TRBJ2-1; v_gene: TRBV5-1; d_gene: TRBD2; CDR3aa: CASSGGVSPYNGQFF; CDR3nt: TGCGCCAGCAGCGGGGGGGTGTCTCCCTACAATGGGCAGTTCTTC
abundance: -; j_gene: TRBJ2-3; v_gene: TRBV2; d_gene: -; CDR3aa: CASVLNFPSTDTQYF; CDR3nt: TGTGCCAGCGTTTTGAACTTTCCTAGCACAGATACGCAGTATTTT
abundance: -; j_gene: TRBJ1-5; v_gene: TRBV6-1; d_gene: -; CDR3aa: CASSELARSYSNQPQHF; CDR3nt: TGTGCCAGCAGTGAGCTCGCCAGGAGCTATAGCAATCAGCCCCAGCATTTT
abundance: -; j_gene: TRBJ2-1; v_gene: TRBV12-3/TRBV12-4; d_gene: -; CDR3aa: CASSVDPSSYNEQFF; CDR3nt: TGTGCCAGCAGCGTGGACCCGAGCTCCTACAATGAGCAGTTCTTC
abundance: -; j_gene: TRBJ1-1; v_gene: TRBV6-5; d_gene: -; CDR3aa: CASSYGGAYTEAFF; CDR3nt: TGTGCCAGCAGTTACGGGGGCGCGTACACTGAAGCTTTCTTT
abundance: few; j_gene: TRBJ2-4; v_gene: TRBV28; d_gene: -; CDR3aa: CASSLAGAVKNIQYF; CDR3nt: TGTGCCAGCAGTTTAGCAGGGGCTGTCAAAAACATTCAGTACTTC
abundance: many; j_gene: TRBJ2-7; v_gene: TRBV7-8; d_gene: -; CDR3aa: CASSLVALGYEQYF; CDR3nt: TGTGCCAGCAGCTTAGTAGCGTTGGGGTACGAGCAGTACTTC
abundance: -; j_gene: TRBJ2-5; v_gene: TRBV6-5; d_gene: -; CDR3aa: CASSLLAGIQETRYF; CDR3nt: TGTGCCAGCAGCCTATTGGCCGGGATTCAAGAGACCCGGTACTTC
abundance: few; j_gene: TRBJ2-7; v_gene: TRBV10-1; d_gene: TRBD1; CDR3aa: CASSDRTGNYEQYF; CDR3nt: TGCGCCAGCAGTGACAGGACAGGGAACTACGAGCAGTACTTC